Listed here are 3 T cell receptor beta chains from one sample, sequenced in a study of Ad26.COV2.S vaccination and SARS-CoV-2 variants. TCRdb's copy holds only in-frame clones and misses some; the assay was immunoSEQ multiplex PCR. The profile shows 300,000 to 500,000 clones, approximately 90% of them singletons. The treatment here: 19 received Ad26.COV2.S at low or high dose, single or two shots; about 5 received placebo; per-sample allocation not given. After the first vaccine or placebo injection, samples were drawn on day 63. The source material was peripheral blood, sampled in a trial of Ad26.COV2.S vaccine versus placebo. Every receptor here comes from a person aged 18-65 years who received the Ad26.COV2.S COVID-19 vaccine or a placebo.

V gene TRBV6-1 combines with J gene TRBJ1-2, with 7 bases matching TRBD1. Germline V gives CDR1 MNHNS, CDR2 SASEGT. V lost 2 bases, J lost 4 bases, and 13 bases stayed unmatched. This CDR3 has 17 amino acids. CDR3: CASSESGDRGLGYGYTF. CDR3 coding DNA: TGTGCCAGCAGTGAAAGCGGTGATAGGGGGCTAGGCTATGGCTACACCTTC.

The chain has TRBV5-5 and TRBJ1-1, with D possibly matching TRBD1 (6 bases). Germline V gives CDR1 SGHKS, CDR2 YYEKEE (reference sequence). This CDR3 has 15 residues. The V gene lost 0 bases and the J gene lost 4 bases, with 13 bases spanning the gap. DNA for the CDR3: TGTGCCAGCAGCTTGGGTATCAGGGGTGGCACTGAAGCTTTCTTT. Its translation: CASSLGIRGGTEAFF.

The chain's CDR3 is CASSQSPPSLGRNEKLFF. The CDR3 DNA follows: TGCGCCAGCAGCCAGTCACCCCCTAGTTTGGGGAGAAATGAAAAACTGTTTTTT. The chain links TRBV4-1 to TRBJ1-4; D is undetermined. There are 18 residues in the CDR3. CDR1 is MGHRA, CDR2 YSYEKL, per germline. V lost 3 bases and J lost 5, with 22 bases in between.